Listed here are 18 T cell receptor beta chains from one sample, sequenced in a study of blood T cells in healthy people across ages. Combining a sample-barcoded 5' primer with a J-beta primer mix, a second PCR ran for about 6 to 12 cycles. TCRdb called the 5' RACE reads again in MiXCR, with one record for every CDR3 protein. The sample includes over 950,000 distinct CDR3 sequences, 35% to 40% of them seen just once. Sequencing was performed on blood. The origin of the receptors is a man aged 18 to 29 in good health.

V and J are TRBV20-1 and TRBJ1-5; D is ambiguous. The CDR3 has 15 residues. Trimming removed 5 bases at V and 0 bases at J, with 14 bases between. In germline, CDR1 is DFQATT, CDR2 SNEGSKA (reference sequence). DNA of the CDR3: TGCAGTGCTTTCCACGGATTGAATAGCAATCAGCCCCAGCATTTT. Protein sequence: CSAFHGLNSNQPQHF.

This sequence joins TRBV5-1 and TRBJ1-2, with D perhaps matching TRBD1 (5 bases). CDR1 is SGHRS, CDR2 YFSETQ, per germline. Trimming removed 2 bases at V and 8 bases at J, with 16 bases between. CDR3 length: 14 amino acids. The CDR3 bases are TGCGCCAGCAGCTTATTACAGGCCGCTGTAGGCTACACCTTC. This encodes CASSLLQAAVGYTF.

V gene TRBV2 combines with J gene TRBJ2-1; D is uncertain. Germline CDR1 is SNHLY and CDR2 is FYNNEI. The V gene lost 3 bases and the J gene lost 10 bases, with 4 bases spanning the gap. The CDR3 runs to 10 residues. For the CDR3, the DNA is TGTGCCAGCAGTGACGGCGAGCAGTTCTTC. Amino acid sequence: CASSDGEQFF.

This chain connects TRBV28 to TRBJ1-2; perhaps TRBD1 as D (6 bases). Germline assignment: CDR1 MDHEN and CDR2 SYDVKM. The V end lost 6 bases, the J end lost 6 bases, and 20 bases lay between the germline ends. This CDR3 has 15 residues. In DNA form, the CDR3 reads TGTGCCAGCAGCCCCGGACCCCGACAGGTTAATGGCTACACCTTC. This gives the protein CASSPGPRQVNGYTF.

The chain uses TRBV7-3 and TRBJ2-1; no definite D call. The length of the CDR3 is 13 residues. CDR1 is SGHTA and CDR2 is FQGTGA in the germline V gene. V lost 1 base, J lost 8 bases, and 9 bases lay in between. The CDR3 sequence is CASSLNMGYEQFF. CDR3 nucleotides: TGTGCCAGCAGCTTAAATATGGGCTATGAGCAGTTCTTC.

This clonotype showed up just a few times. This CDR3 reads CASSIVGTGFPAGYTF. The CDR3 nucleotides read TGTGCCAGTAGTATAGTGGGGACAGGGTTTCCAGCTGGCTACACCTTC. J is TRBJ1-2 and V is TRBV19; TRBD1 matches at 9 bases. With 1 base clipped from V and 7 bases from J, the junction kept 10 bases outside the gene matches. The CDR3 sequence is 16 residues long. The germline V gene encodes CDR1 LNHDA and CDR2 SQIVND (reference sequence). Full variable domain (missing parts from reference TRBV19 and TRBJ1-2): DGGITQSPKYLFRKEGQNVTLSCEQNLNHDAMYWYRQDPGQGLRLIYYSQIVNDFQKGDIAEGYSVSREKKESFPLTVTSAQKNPTAFYLCASSIVGTGFPAGYTFGSGTRLTVV.

This clonotype has only one observation. The chain couples TRBV7-2 to TRBJ2-5; D unresolved. From germline, CDR1 is SGHTA and CDR2 FQGNSA. V lost 2 bases, J lost 11 bases, and 18 bases lay in between. The CDR3 is 14 residues long. The CDR3 loop reads CASSLILSNNEQYF. In DNA, the CDR3 is TGTGCCAGCAGCTTAATCCTATCCAACAATGAGCAGTACTTC.

V and J are TRBV4-2 and TRBJ2-5; D unresolved. Trimming took 2 bases from V and 3 from J, leaving 10 bases between them. Germline CDR1 reads LGHNA; CDR2 reads YNFKEQ. There are 14 residues in the CDR3. This chain's CDR3 is CASSQWTEKETQYF. Here the CDR3 DNA reads TGTGCCAGCAGCCAATGGACGGAGAAAGAGACCCAGTACTTC.

The V and J genes are TRBV4-1 and TRBJ1-1, with D unresolved. In germline, CDR1 is MGHRA, CDR2 YSYEKL. The CDR3 consists of 14 residues. The ends were cut back, 2 bases at V and 4 bases at J, with 11 bases in the middle. DNA of the CDR3: TGCGCCAGCAGCCAACGGGAGGGAGGCACTGAAGCTTTCTTT. This encodes CASSQREGGTEAFF.

With respect to this clonotype: Given a far larger clone just one base away, this is likely a sequencing read error. The chain employs TRBV27 and TRBJ2-2; D gene unclear. This CDR3 has 12 amino acids. Germline CDR1 reads MNHEY; CDR2 reads SMNVEV (reference sequence). The CDR3 loop is CASSFNTRELFF. CDR3 in DNA: TGTGCCAGCAGTTTTAACACCAGGGAGCTGTTTTTT.

V usage is TRBV5-1 and J usage is TRBJ1-1; 7 nucleotides agree with TRBD1. Trimming took 7 bases from V and 0 from J; bases not matched to a gene: 9. Germline V gene sequence: CDR1 SGHRS, CDR2 YFSETQ. The CDR3 is made up of 15 amino acids. CDR3 sequence (DNA): TGCGCCAGCGCTATTCGAGGGGGCGTGAACACTGAAGCTTTCTTT. The encoded protein is CASAIRGGVNTEAFF.

As concerns this clonotype: The junction does not match germline at one end; this may be a read error. The chain uses TRBV7-6 and TRBJ2-7; a weak D match, TRBD1 (6 bases). The CDR3 contains 16 residues. The V gene's germline CDR1 is SGHVS and CDR2 FNYEAQ. CDR3 bases: TGTGCCAGCGGCTTAGCCCCCCGGGACACCTTATACGAGCAGTACTTC. Protein: CASGLAPRDTLYEQYF.

The DNA of the CDR3 is TGTGCCAGCAGTCCCCTCACAGGGATCTATAATTCACCCCTCCACTTT. Translating it yields CASSPLTGIYNSPLHF. This chain links TRBV27 with TRBJ1-6; a weak D match, TRBD1 (6 bases). Trimming removed 5 bases from V and 3 bases from J, with 14 bases in between. CDR1 and CDR2 from the germline V gene are MNHEY and SMNVEV (reference sequence). The CDR3 loop spans 16 amino acids.

This clonotype turned up a few times. The V and J genes are TRBV20-1 and TRBJ2-7; the D gene is possibly TRBD2 (5 bases). The CDR3 has 12 residues. Trimming removed 3 bases from V and 3 bases from J, with 9 bases in between. Per germline, CDR1 DFQATT and CDR2 SNEGSKA (reference sequence). In DNA, the CDR3 is TGCAGTGCTAGGGGGAGTGACTACGAGCAGTACTTC. Its protein product is CSARGSDYEQYF.

The chain is built from TRBV12-3 or TRBV12-4 and TRBJ2-1; D gene unclear. This CDR3 has 15 amino acids. Trimming left V 3 bases short and J 0 bases short, with 9 bases between. The CDR3 bases are TGTGCCAGCAGTTTTTCCCTAGTCTCCTACAATGAGCAGTTCTTC. Translated, it gives CASSFSLVSYNEQFF.

V is TRBV6-5 and J is TRBJ1-3; D unclear. Germline lookup yields CDR1 MNHEY and CDR2 SVGAGI. Trimming took off 6 bases at V and 2 bases at J, with 14 bases between the two ends. The length of the CDR3 is 15 residues. CDR3 residues: CASSPMAATGNTIYF. Written as DNA, the CDR3 is TGTGCCAGCAGCCCCATGGCCGCGACTGGAAACACCATATATTTT.

The rearrangement links TRBV11-2 to TRBJ2-1; 8 bases align to TRBD2. V shed 0 bases and J 4 bases; nucleotides not matched to a gene: 2. The germline V gene encodes CDR1 SGHAT and CDR2 FQNNGV. The CDR3 length is 15 residues. CDR3 amino acids: CASSLEAGVYNEQFF. CDR3 nucleotide sequence: TGTGCCAGCAGCTTAGAAGCGGGGGTTTACAATGAGCAGTTCTTC.

As for this clonotype: A read error may be the cause here, since a much bigger clone is one base away. The chain joins TRBV7-2 to TRBJ1-2; D is unresolved. V lost 1 base and J lost 4, with 10 bases in between. The CDR3 has 14 residues. The germline V gene has CDR1 SGHTA and CDR2 FQGNSA. CDR3 sequence: CASSLGCRSYGYTF. As DNA, the CDR3 is TGTGCCAGCAGCTTAGGGTGTAGGAGCTATGGCTACACCTTC.